The source of this TCR beta chain is a study of T-cell memory formation after mild COVID-19. At the level of the study: Largely, the TCR clusters proved donor specific.

Findings of the study overall: Several responding clones turned up in pre-infection memory, indicating that cross-reactive memory may have taken part.

TCRdb fed the 5' RACE reads into MiXCR, producing one record per CDR3 protein. The sample has about 350,000 distinct CDR3 sequences; roughly 13% are singletons. Regarding this clonotype: Its specificity is unknown.

The CDR3 spans 15 residues. The junction had 10 bases not matched to a gene; V was cut back by 4 bases and J by 7 bases. Germline loops: CDR1 LGHDT, CDR2 YNNKEL (reference sequence). The sequenced material came from PBMCs or a T cell subset sorted from them (not recorded which). This chain joins TRBV3-1 and TRBJ2-3; 8 bases line up with TRBD1. The source is a man aged 18-30 years who had mild COVID-19 (a few samples of this study predate the infection). Cell type and time point are not known. The CDR3 DNA reads TGTGCCAGCAGCCTACAGACAGGGGAAGGGTATACGCAGTATTTT. Protein: CASSLQTGEGYTQYF.